Listed here are 6 T cell receptor beta chains from one sample, sequenced in a study of cytomegalovirus exposure and HLA in healthy donors. Amplification used 60 Vbeta primers and 13 Jbeta primers. Method: immunoSEQ multiplex PCR; TCRdb's copy keeps in-frame clones and lacks some. The sample holds around 75,000 clones, 75% to 80% seen once. Input material: PBMCs. These receptor sequences come from a man aged 40-49 years in good health and CMV-seronegative.

In this sample, this clone turned up a few times. V and J are TRBV5-1 and TRBJ2-1; D perhaps matches TRBD2 (6 bases). Germline V CDR1 and CDR2: SGHRS, YFSETQ. The CDR3 contains 16 residues. Trimming took 0 bases from V and 0 from J, leaving 10 bases between them. This CDR3 is CASSLAGGASYNEQFF. In DNA form, the CDR3 reads TGCGCCAGCAGCTTGGCCGGCGGGGCCTCCTACAATGAGCAGTTCTTC.

The chain carries TRBV7-2 and TRBJ2-7; the match to TRBD2 covers 11 bases. V was pared by 5 bases and J by 3 bases, with 6 bases of the junction left unmatched. The CDR3 totals 15 residues. From germline, CDR1 is SGHTA and CDR2 FQGNSA. The CDR3 reads CASSPTSGGLYEQYF. Written as DNA, the CDR3 is TGTGCCAGCAGCCCTACTAGCGGGGGTCTCTACGAGCAGTACTTC.

This clone was seen more than once but under ten times. The chain uses TRBV10-1 and TRBJ1-5, with TRBD1 as a possible D gene (6 bases). V dropped 4 bases and J dropped 6 bases, with 16 bases sitting between them. Looked up from germline, CDR1 is WNHNN and CDR2 is SYGVQD (reference sequence). The CDR3 runs to 15 residues. This CDR3 reads CASSGGGAGRQPQHF. In DNA, the CDR3 is TGCGCCAGCAGTGGTGGGGGGGCAGGGCGTCAGCCCCAGCATTTT.

The CDR3 sequence is CASTKGQGTDTQYF. The CDR3, as DNA: TGTGCCAGCACCAAGGGACAGGGCACAGATACGCAGTATTTT. The chain recombines TRBV7-2 with TRBJ2-3; 8 bases line up with TRBD1. From germline, CDR1 is SGHTA and CDR2 FQGNSA. Trimming cost V 7 bases and J 1 base; bases outside gene matches: 4. The CDR3 is made up of 14 amino acids.

The V call is TRBV4-2, the J call TRBJ1-4; the D gene is possibly TRBD1 (5 bases). V dropped 1 base and J dropped 8 bases, with 20 bases sitting between them. This CDR3 comprises 17 residues. Looked up from germline, CDR1 is LGHNA and CDR2 is YNFKEQ. The CDR3 protein is CASSQVGAGGVGEKLFF. The DNA of the CDR3 is TGTGCCAGCAGCCAAGTTGGTGCGGGGGGGGTCGGAGAAAAACTGTTTTTT.

This chain links TRBV7-6 with TRBJ2-5, with 7 bases identical to TRBD1. The CDR3 has 14 amino acids. In germline, CDR1 is SGHVS, CDR2 FNYEAQ. J gave up 1 base and V 5 bases, and 4 bases lay outside the gene matches. The DNA for the CDR3 is TGTGCCAGCAGCCCATACAGGGGCCAAGAGACCCAGTACTTC. It is translated as CASSPYRGQETQYF.